The sequence of this T cell receptor beta chain was determined in a study of shared clonotypes between healthy human individuals. Study in general: Donors were a couple of women and three men aged 18 to 49.

CDR1 is ENHRY and CDR2 is SYGVKD in the germline V gene. The CDR3 spans 13 residues. The V segment lost 6 bases and the J segment 5 bases; nucleotides outside the gene matches: 5. Per the authors' pipeline: Junction-only immunoSEQ data arrived without quality scores, meaning filtering differed. The assay was immunoSEQ multiplex PCR, and TCRdb's table has in-frame clones only and misses some. That table supplies the V and J calls and clone size; D and trimming were determined from the DNA. The repertoire holds some 500,000 clones, with around 77% as singletons. Concerning this clone itself: Its antigen remains unknown.

Study conclusions and caveats: Tissues were not sampled, only blood, and their repertoires likely differ.

The chain has TRBV10-3 and TRBJ1-1; 8 nucleotides match TRBD1. This sequence was found in a woman aged 40 to 50 in good health. Some clones in this sample may be carry-over from other donors' samples. Material: PBMCs. The CDR3 loop reads CAIRRTGQTEAFF. In DNA, the CDR3 is TGTGCCATCAGGAGGACAGGGCAAACTGAAGCTTTCTTT.